Presented here are 5 T cell receptor beta chains from one specimen sequenced in a study of T cell repertoires in cytomegalovirus infection. Their antigens are not known. TCRdb ran MiXCR on the reads and lists one entry per CDR3 protein. The sample shows about 890,000 distinct CDR3 sequences, less than 35% of them seen only once. The sequencing used cultured CD8+ T cells from PBMCs, collected from culture after CMV antigen stimulation. These receptors all stem from a human donor in good health (CMV status not recorded). Some clones in this sample may be carry-over from other donors' samples.

This clonotype was counted between two and nine times. The chain recombines TRBV6-2 or TRBV6-3 with TRBJ2-7; D is uncertain. V gave up 4 bases and J gave up 2 bases, with 21 bases separating them. Germline values: CDR1 MNHEY, CDR2 SVGEGT. This CDR3 comprises 17 residues. The CDR3 is CASSSPPPQPDTYEQYV. The CDR3 DNA sequence: TGTGCCAGCAGTTCTCCCCCCCCCCAGCCGGATACCTACGAGCAGTACGTC.

V and J are TRBV14 and TRBJ2-1, with 8 nucleotides matching TRBD2. The germline V gene has CDR1 SGHDN and CDR2 FVKESK. V lost 2 bases, J lost 10 bases, and 10 bases stayed unmatched. The CDR3 consists of 15 residues. CDR3 in amino acids: CASSQLSGGSGEQFF. The DNA for the CDR3 is TGTGCCAGCAGCCAATTGAGCGGGGGATCTGGCGAGCAGTTCTTC.

V gene TRBV24-1 combines with J gene TRBJ2-2, with unresolved D. V was shortened by 4 bases and J by 0 bases, with 11 bases between the two germline ends. The CDR3 is 16 residues long. Germline V gene sequence: CDR1 KGHDR, CDR2 SFDVKD. The CDR3 DNA is TGTGCCACCAGTGACCCTCGCTTCCCGAACACCGGGGAGCTGTTTTTT. Translating it yields CATSDPRFPNTGELFF.

This clonotype was picked up a small number of times. The CDR3 spells CASSLSGGLRSYNEQFF. The CDR3 DNA is TGTGCCAGCAGCTTAAGCGGGGGGCTTCGGTCCTACAATGAGCAGTTCTTC. V usage is TRBV7-9 and J usage is TRBJ2-1, with 9 positions matching TRBD2. CDR1 SEHNR and CDR2 FQNEAQ come from the germline V gene (reference sequence). This CDR3 is 17 amino acids long. Trimming at V came to 2 bases and at J to 1 base, leaving 6 bases not matched to a gene. The full variable domain, its missing parts supplied by reference TRBV7-9 and TRBJ2-1, is DTGVSQNPRHKITKRGQNVTFRCDPISEHNRLYWYRQTLGQGPEFLTYFQNEAQLEKSRLLSDRFSAERPKGSFSTLEIQRTEQGDSAMYLCASSLSGGLRSYNEQFFGPGTRLTVL.

Concerning this clonotype itself: It may be a read error: a sequence one base away is much more abundant. The CDR3 nucleotides are TGTGCCAGCAGGGTCGGACGGAACACTGAAGCTTTCTTT. This encodes CASRVGRNTEAFF. The rearrangement uses TRBV12-3 or TRBV12-4 and TRBJ1-1; D is ambiguous. The CDR3 covers 13 residues. Between the trimmed V and J ends, which lost 6 bases and 1 base, there was a span of 9 bases.